The clone carrying this T cell receptor beta chain was observed many times. Its antigen is currently unknown. Stability of Graves' hyperthyroidism was defined as absent ophthalmopathy progression within 18 months. This sample is drawn from a study of T cells in Graves' hyperthyroidism and ophthalmopathy. Study information: Peripheral blood draws took place at initial diagnosis, ahead of any treatment.

V was cut by 5 bases and J by 1 base, with 11 bases left in between. The CDR3 consists of 14 residues. CDR1 MDHEN and CDR2 SYDVKM come from the germline V gene. The study, taken as a whole, reports: Blood also showed most of the thyroid clonotypes that were expanded above 0.001.

There were TCR beta CDR3 regions amplified from RNA transcripts. First-round RT-PCR with HTBI primers amplified the TCR CDR3 region. TCRdb reprocessed the multiplex PCR reads via MiXCR and lists one record per CDR3 protein. The table has approximately 400,000 distinct CDR3 sequences, 15% seen once. Sequencing was performed on blood. V is TRBV28 and J is TRBJ1-1; TRBD1 might be the D (6 bases). The receptor was derived from a woman aged 25 to 45 with Graves' hyperthyroidism. The CDR3 loop reads CASSQGGTNTEAFF. The CDR3 DNA follows: TGTGCCAGCAGTCAAGGGGGGACGAACACTGAAGCTTTCTTT.